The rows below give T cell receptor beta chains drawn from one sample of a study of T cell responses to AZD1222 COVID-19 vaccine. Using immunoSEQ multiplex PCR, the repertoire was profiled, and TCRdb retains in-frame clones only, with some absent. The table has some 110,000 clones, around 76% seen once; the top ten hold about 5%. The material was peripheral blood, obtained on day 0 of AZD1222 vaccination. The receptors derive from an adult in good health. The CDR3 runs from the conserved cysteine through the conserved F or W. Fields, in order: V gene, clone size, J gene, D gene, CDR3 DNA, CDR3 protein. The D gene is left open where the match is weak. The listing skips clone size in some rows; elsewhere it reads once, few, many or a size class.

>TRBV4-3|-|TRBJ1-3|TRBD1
TGCGCCAGCAGCCCCCAAGGACAGGGTTCACCGGGAAACACCATATATTTT
CASSPQGQGSPGNTIYF
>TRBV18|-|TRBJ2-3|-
TGTGCCAGCTCACCGATTTCCACAGATACGCAGTATTTT
CASSPISTDTQYF
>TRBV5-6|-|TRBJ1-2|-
TGTGCCAGCAGCTTGGATCAGGGTCCTCGAGGCTACACCTTC
CASSLDQGPRGYTF
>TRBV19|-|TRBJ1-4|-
TGTGCCAGTAGTATTGGACTGAAGAATGAAAAACTGTTTTTT
CASSIGLKNEKLFF
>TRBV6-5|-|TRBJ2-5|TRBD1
TGTGCCAGCCTCCCGGCAGGGGGCCCCCAAGAGACCCAGTACTTC
CASLPAGGPQETQYF
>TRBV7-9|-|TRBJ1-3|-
TGTGCCTGCGGTCCAGGGTTTGTCGGAAACACCATATATTTT
CACGPGFVGNTIYF
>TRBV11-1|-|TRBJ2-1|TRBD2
TGTGCCAGCAGCTTAGGACTAGCGGGGGGGATCAATGAGCAGTTCTTC
CASSLGLAGGINEQFF
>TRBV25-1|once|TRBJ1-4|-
TGTGCCAGCAGTGAATCGGAAACCTCTGAAAAACTGTTTTTT
CASSESETSEKLFF
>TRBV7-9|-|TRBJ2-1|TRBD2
TGTGCCAGCAGCTTTTCGGGAGGTCGGGGGCAGTTCTTC
CASSFSGGRGQFF
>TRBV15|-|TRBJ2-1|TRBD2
TGTGCCACCAGCAACCGAAAAGCGGGGGGGCGGGATGAGCAGTTCTTC
CATSNRKAGGRDEQFF
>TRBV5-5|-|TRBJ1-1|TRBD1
TGTGCCAGCAGCTTGGCAGGGGGCGAAGTCGAAGCTTTCTTT
CASSLAGGEVEAFF
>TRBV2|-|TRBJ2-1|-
TGTGCCAGCAGGGCGATGGGAATGAATGAGCAGTTCTTC
CASRAMGMNEQFF
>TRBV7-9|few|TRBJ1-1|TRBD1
TGTGCCAGCAGCTCACGAGGGGACAGGTCCTCTATGAACACTGAAGCTTTCTTT
CASSSRGDRSSMNTEAFF
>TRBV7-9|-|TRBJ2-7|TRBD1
TGTGCCAGCAGCGATGGACAGGTATCCTACGAGCAGTACTTC
CASSDGQVSYEQYF
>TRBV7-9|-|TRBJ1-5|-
TGTGCCAGCAGCTCAGATTGGAACGCCCGAGAGCCCCAGCATTTT
CASSSDWNAREPQHF
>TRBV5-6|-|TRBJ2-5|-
TGTGCCAGCAGCTTGGACACGCTTCAAGAGACCCAGTACTTC
CASSLDTLQETQYF
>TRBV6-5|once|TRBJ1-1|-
TGTGCCAGCAGTTATTCGAACACAGGTGAAGCTTTCTTT
CASSYSNTGEAFF
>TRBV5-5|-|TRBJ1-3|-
TGTGCCAGCAGCTTGCTAGGTATCTCTGGAAACACCATATATTTT
CASSLLGISGNTIYF
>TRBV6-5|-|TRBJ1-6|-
TGTGCCAGCCAAGCGGCTACATATAATTCACCCCTCCACTTT
CASQAATYNSPLHF
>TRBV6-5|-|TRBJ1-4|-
TGTGCCAGCACCTCAGAGCGGGAAAAACTGTTTTTT
CASTSEREKLFF
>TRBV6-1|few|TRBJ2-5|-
TGTGCCAGCAGTGACCCTTTTCACGGCAGGGCGCAAGAGACCCAGTACTTC
CASSDPFHGRAQETQYF
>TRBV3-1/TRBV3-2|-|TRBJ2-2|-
TGTGCCAGCAGCCTAAGGCTATACAGCAGCGGGGAGCTGTTTTTT
CASSLRLYSSGELFF
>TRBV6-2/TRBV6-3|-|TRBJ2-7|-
TGTGCCAGCAGTTACTCGGGACATAACTACGAGCAGTACTTC
CASSYSGHNYEQYF
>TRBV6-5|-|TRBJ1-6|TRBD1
TGTGCCAGCAGTTACCGGGCAGGGGGAAGTTCACCCCTCCACTTT
CASSYRAGGSSPLHF
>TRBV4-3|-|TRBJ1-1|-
TGCGCCAGTTCCGGGACAACCACTCAAGGGGGTTTTGAAGCTTTCTTT
CASSGTTTQGGFEAFF
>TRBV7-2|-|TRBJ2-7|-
TGTGCCAGCAGCCCAAATTCCTACGAGCAGTACTTC
CASSPNSYEQYF
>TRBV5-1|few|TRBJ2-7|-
TGCGCCAGCAGCTTGTCCTGGGACTGGAGGTACGAGCAGTACTTC
CASSLSWDWRYEQYF
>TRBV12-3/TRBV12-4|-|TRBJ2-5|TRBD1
TGTGCCAGCAGTCTAAACAGGGGAGAGACCCAGTACTTC
CASSLNRGETQYF
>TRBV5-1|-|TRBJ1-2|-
TGCGCCAGCAGCTTACAGGACCCCGGGTATGGCTACACCTTC
CASSLQDPGYGYTF
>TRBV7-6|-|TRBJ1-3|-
TGTGCCAGCAGCTTAGCAGAGGTCTCTGGAAACACCATATATTTT
CASSLAEVSGNTIYF
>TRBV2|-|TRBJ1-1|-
TGTGCCAGCATTGGGGGGCAGGGGACACTAACTGAAGCTTTCTTT
CASIGGQGTLTEAFF
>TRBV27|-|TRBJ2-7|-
TGTGCCAGCAGTGAAGGATCCTACGAGCAGTACTTC
CASSEGSYEQYF
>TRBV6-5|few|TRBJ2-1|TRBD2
TGTGCCAGCAGTTACTTTCTAGCGGGGTCTGGCAATGAGCAGTTCTTC
CASSYFLAGSGNEQFF
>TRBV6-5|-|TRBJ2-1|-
TGTGCCAGCAGTTACTCGGGGAGTAGCGGCAATGAGCAGTTCTTC
CASSYSGSSGNEQFF
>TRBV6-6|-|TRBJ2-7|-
TGTGCCAGCACGTCGGGAAACGCCCGTGCGTTGTACTTC
CASTSGNARALYF
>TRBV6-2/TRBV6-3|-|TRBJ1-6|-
TGTGCCAGCAGTTACGGAGGGGGCTATAATTCACCCCTCCACTTT
CASSYGGGYNSPLHF
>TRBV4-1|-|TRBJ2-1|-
TGCGCCAGCAGCCAATTGGGAGCGGGTGGACGTGGGTATGAGCAGTTCTTC
CASSQLGAGGRGYEQFF
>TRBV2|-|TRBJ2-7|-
TGTGCCAGCAGTGAGGAGGGGGGCTTCTCCTACGAGCAGTACTTC
CASSEEGGFSYEQYF
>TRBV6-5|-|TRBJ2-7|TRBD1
TGTGCCAGCAGCCGGACAGGACGAGTTTTGGACGAGCAGTACTTC
CASSRTGRVLDEQYF
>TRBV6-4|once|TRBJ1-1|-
TGTGCCAGCAGTGTCGGGGAGAACACTGAAGCTTTCTTT
CASSVGENTEAFF
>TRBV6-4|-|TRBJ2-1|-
TGTGCCAGCAGTGACTCGCGGCGGGGGCCTTACAATGAGCAGTTCTTC
CASSDSRRGPYNEQFF
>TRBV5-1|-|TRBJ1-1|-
TGCGCCAGCAGCTTGATCCGGGTCAGCAACACTGAAGCTTTCTTT
CASSLIRVSNTEAFF